What follows describes a single TCR beta chain. Its antigen is undetermined. Every bit of the isolated RNA underwent reverse transcription, so sequencing read expressed TCRB transcripts. Only in-frame clones appear in the TCRdb table, and some are missing; sequencing was by immunoSEQ multiplex PCR. The data show more than 250,000 clones, 13% to 15% seen once. This entry is derived from a study of beta chain features in type 1 diabetes. Study-wide results and limits: Across all four CD4+ subsets, people with type 1 diabetes showed modestly shorter TCRB CDR3s. It was among patients, rather than healthy donors, that naive, central memory and Treg TCRB repertoires appeared more similar.

From germline, CDR1 is SGHAT and CDR2 FQNNGV. Trimming removed 5 bases from V and 1 base from J; junction bases left unmatched: 8. The CDR3 has 18 residues. Sequenced: naive CD4+ T cells from blood. V gene TRBV11-2 combines with J gene TRBJ2-6; TRBD1 agrees at 10 bases. This receptor was obtained from a man between 25 and 39 years old with type 1 diabetes. CDR3 sequence reads: CASSPRGTGASGANVLTF. In DNA, the CDR3 is TGTGCCAGCAGCCCCCGGGGGACAGGGGCGTCTGGGGCCAACGTCCTGACTTTC.